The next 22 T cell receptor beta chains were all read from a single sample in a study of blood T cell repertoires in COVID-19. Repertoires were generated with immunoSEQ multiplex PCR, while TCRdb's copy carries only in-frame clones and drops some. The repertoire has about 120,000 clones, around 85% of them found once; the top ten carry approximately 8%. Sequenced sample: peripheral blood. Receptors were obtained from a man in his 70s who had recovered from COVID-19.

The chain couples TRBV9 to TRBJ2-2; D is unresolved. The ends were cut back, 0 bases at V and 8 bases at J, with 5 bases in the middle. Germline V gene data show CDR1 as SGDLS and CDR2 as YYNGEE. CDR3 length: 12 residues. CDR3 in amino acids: CASSVVRGELFF. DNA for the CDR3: TGTGCCAGCAGCGTAGTTCGGGGGGAGCTGTTTTTT.

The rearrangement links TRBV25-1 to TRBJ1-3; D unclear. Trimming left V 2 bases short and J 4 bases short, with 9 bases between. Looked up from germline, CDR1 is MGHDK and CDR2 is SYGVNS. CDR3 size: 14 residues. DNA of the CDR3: TGTGCCAGCAGTGAAGTGTGGCAGGGAAACACCATATATTTT. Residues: CASSEVWQGNTIYF.

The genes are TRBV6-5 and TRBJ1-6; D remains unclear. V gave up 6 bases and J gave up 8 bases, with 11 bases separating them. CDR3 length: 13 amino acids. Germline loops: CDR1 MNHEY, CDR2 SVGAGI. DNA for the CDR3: TGTGCCAGCAGGCTCGTCGGGGATTCACCCCTCCACTTT. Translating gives CASRLVGDSPLHF.

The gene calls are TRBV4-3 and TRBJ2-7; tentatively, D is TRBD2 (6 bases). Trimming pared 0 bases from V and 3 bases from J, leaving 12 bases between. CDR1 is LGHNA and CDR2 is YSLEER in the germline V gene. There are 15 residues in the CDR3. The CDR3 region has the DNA TGCGCCAGCAGCCAAGATTATCGACTAGACTACGAGCAGTACTTC. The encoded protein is CASSQDYRLDYEQYF.

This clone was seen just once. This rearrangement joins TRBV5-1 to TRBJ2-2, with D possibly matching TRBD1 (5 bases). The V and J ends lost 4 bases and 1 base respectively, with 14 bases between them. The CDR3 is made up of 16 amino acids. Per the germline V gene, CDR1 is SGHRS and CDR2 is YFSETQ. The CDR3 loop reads CASSQDPTVNTGELFF. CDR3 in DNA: TGCGCCAGCAGCCAAGATCCGACAGTGAACACCGGGGAGCTGTTTTTT.

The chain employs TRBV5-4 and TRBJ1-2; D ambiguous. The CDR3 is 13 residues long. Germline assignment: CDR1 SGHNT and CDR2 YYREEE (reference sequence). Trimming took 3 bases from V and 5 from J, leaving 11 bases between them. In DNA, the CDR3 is TGTGCCAGCAGCTCGTTTCAAGAGTATGGCTACACCTTC. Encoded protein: CASSSFQEYGYTF.

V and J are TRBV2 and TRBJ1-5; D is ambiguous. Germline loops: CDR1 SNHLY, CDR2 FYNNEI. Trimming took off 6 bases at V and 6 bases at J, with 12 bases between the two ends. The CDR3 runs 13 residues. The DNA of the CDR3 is TGTGCCAGCAGCCAAGAGAGTCGTCAGCCCCAGCATTTT. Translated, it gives CASSQESRQPQHF.

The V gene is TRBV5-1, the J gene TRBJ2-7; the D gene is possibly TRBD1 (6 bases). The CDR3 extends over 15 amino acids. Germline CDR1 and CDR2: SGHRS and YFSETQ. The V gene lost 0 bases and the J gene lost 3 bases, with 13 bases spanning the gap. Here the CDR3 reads CASSLGQVAGYEQYF. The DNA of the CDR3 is TGCGCCAGCAGCTTGGGACAGGTGGCCGGCTACGAGCAGTACTTC.

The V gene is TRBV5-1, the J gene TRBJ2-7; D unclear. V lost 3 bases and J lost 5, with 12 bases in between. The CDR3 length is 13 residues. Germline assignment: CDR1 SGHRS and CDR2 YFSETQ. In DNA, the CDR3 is TGCGCCAGCAGCTCAAATCCGGTCAACGAGCAGTACTTC. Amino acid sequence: CASSSNPVNEQYF. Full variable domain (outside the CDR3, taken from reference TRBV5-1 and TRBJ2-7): KAGVTQTPRYLIKTRGQQVTLSCSPISGHRSVSWYQQTPGQGLQFLFEYFSETQRNKGNFPGRFSGRQFSNSRSEMNVSTLELGDSALYLCASSSNPVNEQYFGPGTRLTVT.

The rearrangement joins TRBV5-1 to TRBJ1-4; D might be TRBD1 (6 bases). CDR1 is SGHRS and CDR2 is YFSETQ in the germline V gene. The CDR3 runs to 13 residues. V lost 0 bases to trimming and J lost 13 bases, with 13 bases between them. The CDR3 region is CASSLEPGTILFF. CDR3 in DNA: TGCGCCAGCAGCTTGGAACCAGGGACAATACTGTTTTTT. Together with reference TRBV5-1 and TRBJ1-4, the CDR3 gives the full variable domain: KAGVTQTPRYLIKTRGQQVTLSCSPISGHRSVSWYQQTPGQGLQFLFEYFSETQRNKGNFPGRFSGRQFSNSRSEMNVSTLELGDSALYLCASSLEPGTILFFGSGTQLSVL.

The CDR3, as DNA: TGCGCCAGCAGCTTCAATGAACGGGAGTGGTATTTT. Its translation is CASSFNEREWYF. V usage is TRBV5-1 and J usage is TRBJ2-3; TRBD2 is a possible D gene (6 bases). Germline loops: CDR1 SGHRS, CDR2 YFSETQ. There are 12 residues in the CDR3. V lost 2 bases, J lost 14 bases, and 15 bases lay in between.

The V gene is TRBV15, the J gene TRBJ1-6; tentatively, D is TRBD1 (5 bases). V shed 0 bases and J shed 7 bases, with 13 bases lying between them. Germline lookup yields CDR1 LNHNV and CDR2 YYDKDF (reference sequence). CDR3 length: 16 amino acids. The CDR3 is CATSRDQDRNNSPLHF. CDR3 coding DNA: TGTGCCACCAGCAGAGATCAAGACAGAAACAATTCACCCCTCCACTTT.

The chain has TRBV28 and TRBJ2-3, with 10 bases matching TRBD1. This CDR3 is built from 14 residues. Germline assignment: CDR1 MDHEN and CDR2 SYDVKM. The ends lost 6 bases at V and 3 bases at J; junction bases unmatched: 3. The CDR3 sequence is CASRWDRGTDTQYF. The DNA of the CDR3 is TGTGCCAGCAGGTGGGACAGGGGAACAGATACGCAGTATTTT.

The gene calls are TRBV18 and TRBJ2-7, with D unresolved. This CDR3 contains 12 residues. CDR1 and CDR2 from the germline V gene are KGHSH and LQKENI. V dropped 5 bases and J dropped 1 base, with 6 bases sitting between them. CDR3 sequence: CASSSLSYEQYF. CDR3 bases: TGTGCCAGCTCATCCCTTTCCTACGAGCAGTACTTC.

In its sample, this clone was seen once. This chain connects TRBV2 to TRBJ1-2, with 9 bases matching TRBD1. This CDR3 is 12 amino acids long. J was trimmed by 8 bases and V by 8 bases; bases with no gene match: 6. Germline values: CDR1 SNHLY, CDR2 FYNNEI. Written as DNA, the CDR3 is TGTGCCAGCGGGACAGGGACTTTCGGCTACACCTTC. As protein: CASGTGTFGYTF. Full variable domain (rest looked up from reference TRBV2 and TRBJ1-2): EPEVTQTPSHQVTQMGQEVILRCVPISNHLYFYWYRQILGQKVEFLVSFYNNEISEKSEIFDDQFSVERPDGSNFTLKIRSTKLEDSAMYFCASGTGTFGYTFGSGTRLTVV.

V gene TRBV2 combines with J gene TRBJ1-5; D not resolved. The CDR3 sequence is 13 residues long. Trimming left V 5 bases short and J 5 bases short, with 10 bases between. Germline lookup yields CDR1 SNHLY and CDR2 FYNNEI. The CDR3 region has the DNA TGTGCCAGCAGTAGGGAGGAGGATCAGCCCCAGCATTTT. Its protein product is CASSREEDQPQHF.

The CDR3 sequence: CATSRDLGGTEAFF. DNA of the CDR3: TGTGCCACCAGCAGAGATCTAGGGGGCACTGAAGCTTTCTTT. The V and J genes are TRBV15 and TRBJ1-1; tentative D call: TRBD1 (6 bases). Trimming shortened V by 0 bases and J by 4 bases, and 9 bases separated the two germline ends. The CDR3 contains 14 residues. Germline CDR1 LNHNV, CDR2 YYDKDF (reference sequence).

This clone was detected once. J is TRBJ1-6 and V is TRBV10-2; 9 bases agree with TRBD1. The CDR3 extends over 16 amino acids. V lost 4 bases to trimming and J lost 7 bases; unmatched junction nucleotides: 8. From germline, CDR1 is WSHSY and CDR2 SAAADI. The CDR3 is CASSAIQTGGNSPLHF. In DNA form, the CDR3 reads TGCGCCAGCAGTGCAATTCAGACAGGGGGGAATTCACCCCTCCACTTT.

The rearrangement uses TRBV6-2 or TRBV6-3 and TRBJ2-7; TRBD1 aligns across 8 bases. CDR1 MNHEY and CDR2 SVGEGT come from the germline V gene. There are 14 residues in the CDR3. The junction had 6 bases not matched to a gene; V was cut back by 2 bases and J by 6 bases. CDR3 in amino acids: CASSYGQGAVEQYF. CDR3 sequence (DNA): TGTGCCAGCAGTTACGGGCAGGGGGCGGTCGAGCAGTACTTC.

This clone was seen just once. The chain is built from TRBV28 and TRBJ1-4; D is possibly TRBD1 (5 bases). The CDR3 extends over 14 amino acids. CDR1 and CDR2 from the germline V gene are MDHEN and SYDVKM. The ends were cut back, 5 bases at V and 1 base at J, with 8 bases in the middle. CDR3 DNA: TGTGCCAGCAGTAGCAGGGTAACTAATGAAAAACTGTTTTTT. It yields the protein CASSSRVTNEKLFF. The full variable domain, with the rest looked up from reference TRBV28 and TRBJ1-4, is DVKVTQSSRYLVKRTGEKVFLECVQDMDHENMFWYRQDPGLGLRLIYFSYDVKMKEKGDIPEGYSVSREKKERFSLILESASTNQTSMYLCASSSRVTNEKLFFGSGTQLSVL.

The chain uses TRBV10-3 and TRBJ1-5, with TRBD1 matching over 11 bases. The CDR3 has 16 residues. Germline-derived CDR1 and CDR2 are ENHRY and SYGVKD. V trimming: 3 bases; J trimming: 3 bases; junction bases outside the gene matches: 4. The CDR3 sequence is CAISDRDRGVNQPQHF. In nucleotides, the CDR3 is TGTGCCATCAGTGACCGGGACAGGGGGGTCAATCAGCCCCAGCATTTT.

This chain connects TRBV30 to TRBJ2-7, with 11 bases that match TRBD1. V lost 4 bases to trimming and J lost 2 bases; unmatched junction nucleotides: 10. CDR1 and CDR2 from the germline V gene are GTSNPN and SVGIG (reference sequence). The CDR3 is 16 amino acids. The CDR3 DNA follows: TGTGCCTGGACCTCCCCTCGGGGACAGGGGGCCTACGAGCAGTACTTC. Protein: CAWTSPRGQGAYEQYF.